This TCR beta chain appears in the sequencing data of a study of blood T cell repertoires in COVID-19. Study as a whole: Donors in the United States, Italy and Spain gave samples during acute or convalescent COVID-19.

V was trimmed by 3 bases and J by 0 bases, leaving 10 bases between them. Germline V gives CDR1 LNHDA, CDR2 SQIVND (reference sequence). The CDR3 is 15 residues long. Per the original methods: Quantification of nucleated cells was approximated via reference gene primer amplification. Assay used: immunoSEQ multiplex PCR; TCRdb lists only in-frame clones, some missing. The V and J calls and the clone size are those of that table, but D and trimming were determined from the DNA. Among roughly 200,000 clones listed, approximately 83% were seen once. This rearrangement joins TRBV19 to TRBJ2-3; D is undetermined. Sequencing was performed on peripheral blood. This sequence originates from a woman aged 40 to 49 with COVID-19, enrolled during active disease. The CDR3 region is CASSILGASTDTQYF. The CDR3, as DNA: TGTGCCAGTAGTATCCTCGGAGCTAGCACAGATACGCAGTATTTT.